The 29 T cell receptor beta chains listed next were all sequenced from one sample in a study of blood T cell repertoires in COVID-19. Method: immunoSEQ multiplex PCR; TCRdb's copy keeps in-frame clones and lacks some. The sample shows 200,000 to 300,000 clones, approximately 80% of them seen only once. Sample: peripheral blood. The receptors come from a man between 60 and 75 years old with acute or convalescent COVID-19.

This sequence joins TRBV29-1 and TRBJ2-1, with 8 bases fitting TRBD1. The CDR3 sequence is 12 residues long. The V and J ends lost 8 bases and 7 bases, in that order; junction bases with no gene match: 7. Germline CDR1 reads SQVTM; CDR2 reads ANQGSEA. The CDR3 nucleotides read TGCAGCCTAACAGGGGGAAGTAATGAGCAGTTCTTC. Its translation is CSLTGGSNEQFF.

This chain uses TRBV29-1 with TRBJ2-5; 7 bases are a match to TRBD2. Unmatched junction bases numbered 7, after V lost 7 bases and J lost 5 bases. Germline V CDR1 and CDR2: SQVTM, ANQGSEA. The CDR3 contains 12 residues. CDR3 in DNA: TGCAGCGAGGCTAGGGGAGGGGAGACCCAGTACTTC. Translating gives CSEARGGETQYF.

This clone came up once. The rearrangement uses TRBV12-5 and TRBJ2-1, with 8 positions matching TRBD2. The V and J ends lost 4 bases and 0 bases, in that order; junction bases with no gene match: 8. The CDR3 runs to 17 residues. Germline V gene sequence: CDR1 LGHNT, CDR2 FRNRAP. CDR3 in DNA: TGTGCTAGTGGTTATGGCGTAGCGGGGAGCTCCTACAATGAGCAGTTCTTC. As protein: CASGYGVAGSSYNEQFF.

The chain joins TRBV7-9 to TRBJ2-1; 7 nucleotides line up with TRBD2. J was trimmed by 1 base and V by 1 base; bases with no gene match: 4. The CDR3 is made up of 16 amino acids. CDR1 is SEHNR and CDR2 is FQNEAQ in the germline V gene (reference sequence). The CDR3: CASSLGREGSYNEQFF. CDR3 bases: TGTGCCAGCAGCTTAGGCAGGGAGGGGTCCTACAATGAGCAGTTCTTC. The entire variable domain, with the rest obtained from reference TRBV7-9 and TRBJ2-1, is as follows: DTGVSQNPRHKITKRGQNVTFRCDPISEHNRLYWYRQTLGQGPEFLTYFQNEAQLEKSRLLSDRFSAERPKGSFSTLEIQRTEQGDSAMYLCASSLGREGSYNEQFFGPGTRLTVL.

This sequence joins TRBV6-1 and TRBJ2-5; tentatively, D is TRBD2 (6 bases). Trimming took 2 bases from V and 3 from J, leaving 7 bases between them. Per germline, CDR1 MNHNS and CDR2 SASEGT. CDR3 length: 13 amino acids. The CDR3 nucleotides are TGTGCCAGCAGTGAATGGGGGGAAGAGACCCAGTACTTC. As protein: CASSEWGEETQYF.

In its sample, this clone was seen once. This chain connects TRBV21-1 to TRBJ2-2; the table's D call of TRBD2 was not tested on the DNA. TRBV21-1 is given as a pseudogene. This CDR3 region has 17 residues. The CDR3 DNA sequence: TGTGCCAGCAGCAAAATAAGACTAGCAGGGAACACCGGGGAGCTGTTTTTT. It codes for CASSKIRLAGNTGELFF.

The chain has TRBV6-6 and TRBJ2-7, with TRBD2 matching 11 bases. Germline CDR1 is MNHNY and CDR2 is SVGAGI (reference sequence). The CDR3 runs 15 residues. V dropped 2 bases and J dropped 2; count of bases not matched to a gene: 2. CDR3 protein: CASSYVAGGPYEQYF. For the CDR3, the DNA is TGTGCCAGCAGTTACGTAGCGGGAGGGCCCTACGAGCAGTACTTC.

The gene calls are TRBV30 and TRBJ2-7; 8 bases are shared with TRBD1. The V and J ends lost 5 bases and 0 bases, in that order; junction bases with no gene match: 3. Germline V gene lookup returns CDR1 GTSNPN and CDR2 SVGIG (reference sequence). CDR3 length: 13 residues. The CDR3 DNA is TGTGCCTGGGAGGGACAGGACTCCTACGAGCAGTACTTC. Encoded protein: CAWEGQDSYEQYF.

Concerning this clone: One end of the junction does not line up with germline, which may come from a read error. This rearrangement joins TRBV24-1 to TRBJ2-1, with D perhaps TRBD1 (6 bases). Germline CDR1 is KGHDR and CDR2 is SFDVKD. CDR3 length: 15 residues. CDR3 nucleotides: TGTGCCACCAGCGATTCAGGGGAGTTCTCCAATGAGCAGTTCTTC. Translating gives CATSDSGEFSNEQFF.

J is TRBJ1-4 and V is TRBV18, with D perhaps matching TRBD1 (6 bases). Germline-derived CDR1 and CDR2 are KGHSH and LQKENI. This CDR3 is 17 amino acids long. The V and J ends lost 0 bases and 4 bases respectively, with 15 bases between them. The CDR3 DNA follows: TGTGCCAGCTCACCACCATCCCCTGACAGGATTAATGAAAAACTGTTTTTT. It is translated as CASSPPSPDRINEKLFF.

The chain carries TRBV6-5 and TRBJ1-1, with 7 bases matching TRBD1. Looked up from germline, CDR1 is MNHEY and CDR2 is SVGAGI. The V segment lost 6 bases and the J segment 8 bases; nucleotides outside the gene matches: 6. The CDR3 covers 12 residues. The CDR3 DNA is TGTGCCAGCAGCCGACAGGGTTTAGAAGCTTTCTTT. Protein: CASSRQGLEAFF.

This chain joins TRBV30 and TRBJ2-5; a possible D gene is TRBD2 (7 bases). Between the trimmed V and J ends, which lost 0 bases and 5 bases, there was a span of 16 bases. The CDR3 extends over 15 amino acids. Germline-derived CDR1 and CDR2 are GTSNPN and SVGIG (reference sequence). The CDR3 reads CAWSVWGGIRETQYF. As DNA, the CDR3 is TGTGCCTGGAGTGTCTGGGGGGGCATCAGGGAGACCCAGTACTTC.

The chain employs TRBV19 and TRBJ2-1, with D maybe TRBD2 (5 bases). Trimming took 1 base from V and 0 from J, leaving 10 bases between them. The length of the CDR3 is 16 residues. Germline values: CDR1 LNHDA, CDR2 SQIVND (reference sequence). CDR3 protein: CASSIAWRSSYNEQFF. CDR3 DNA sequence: TGTGCCAGTAGTATAGCGTGGAGGAGCTCCTACAATGAGCAGTTCTTC.

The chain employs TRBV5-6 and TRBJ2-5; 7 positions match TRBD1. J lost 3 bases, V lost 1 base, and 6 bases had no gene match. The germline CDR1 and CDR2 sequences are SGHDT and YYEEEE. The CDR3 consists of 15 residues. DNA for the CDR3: TGTGCCAGCAGCTTGAGGGGGCGGGTTGAAGAGACCCAGTACTTC. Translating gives CASSLRGRVEETQYF.

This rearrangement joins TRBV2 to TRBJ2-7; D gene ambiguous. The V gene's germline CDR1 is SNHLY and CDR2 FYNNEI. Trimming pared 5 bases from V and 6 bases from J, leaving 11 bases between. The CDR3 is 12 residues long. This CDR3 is CASSNPFSEQYF. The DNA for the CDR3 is TGTGCCAGCAGTAATCCCTTCTCCGAGCAGTACTTC.

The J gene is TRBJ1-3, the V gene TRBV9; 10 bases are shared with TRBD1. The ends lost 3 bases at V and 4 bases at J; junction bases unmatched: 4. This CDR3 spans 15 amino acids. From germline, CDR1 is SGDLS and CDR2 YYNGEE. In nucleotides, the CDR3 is TGTGCCAGCAGCGCCATGGACAGGGGGGGAAACACCATATATTTT. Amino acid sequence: CASSAMDRGGNTIYF.

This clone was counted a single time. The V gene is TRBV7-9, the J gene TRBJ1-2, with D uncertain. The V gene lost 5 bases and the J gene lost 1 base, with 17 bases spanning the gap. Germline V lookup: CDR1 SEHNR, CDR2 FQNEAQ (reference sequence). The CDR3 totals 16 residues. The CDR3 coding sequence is TGTGCCAGCAGCCCTAGACCGTTAATCGTTAACTATGGCTACACCTTC. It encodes CASSPRPLIVNYGYTF.

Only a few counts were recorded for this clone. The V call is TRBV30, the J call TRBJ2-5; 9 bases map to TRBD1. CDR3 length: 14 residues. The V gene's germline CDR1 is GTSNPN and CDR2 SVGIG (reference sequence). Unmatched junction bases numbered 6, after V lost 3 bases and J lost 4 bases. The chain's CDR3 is CAWSPTGGSETQYF. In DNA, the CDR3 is TGTGCCTGGAGCCCGACAGGGGGATCAGAGACCCAGTACTTC.

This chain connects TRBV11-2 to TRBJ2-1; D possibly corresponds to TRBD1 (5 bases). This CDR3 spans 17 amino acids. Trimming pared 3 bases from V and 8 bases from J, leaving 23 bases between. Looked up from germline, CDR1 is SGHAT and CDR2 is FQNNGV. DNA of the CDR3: TGTGCCAGCAGCTTCGCCTCCGGGTTGGCGGTCAGGGATGAGCAGTTCTTC. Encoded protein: CASSFASGLAVRDEQFF.

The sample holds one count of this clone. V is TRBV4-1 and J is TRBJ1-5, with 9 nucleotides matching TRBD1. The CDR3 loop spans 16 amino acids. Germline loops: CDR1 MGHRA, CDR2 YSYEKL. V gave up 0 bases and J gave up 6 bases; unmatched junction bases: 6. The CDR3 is CASSQEQGASVQPQHF. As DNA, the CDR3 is TGCGCCAGCAGCCAAGAACAGGGGGCATCGGTTCAGCCCCAGCATTTT.

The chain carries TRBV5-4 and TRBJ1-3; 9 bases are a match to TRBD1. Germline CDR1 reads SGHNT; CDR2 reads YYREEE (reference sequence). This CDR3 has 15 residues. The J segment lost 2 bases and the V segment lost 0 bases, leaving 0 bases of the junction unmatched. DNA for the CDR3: TGTGCCAGCAGCTTGGGGACAGGGGCTGGAAACACCATATATTTT. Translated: CASSLGTGAGNTIYF.

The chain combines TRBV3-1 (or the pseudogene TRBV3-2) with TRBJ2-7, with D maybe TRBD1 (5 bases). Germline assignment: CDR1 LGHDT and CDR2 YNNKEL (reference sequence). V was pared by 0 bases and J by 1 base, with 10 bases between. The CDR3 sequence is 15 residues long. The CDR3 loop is CASSQDHTGSYEQYF. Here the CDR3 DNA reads TGTGCCAGCAGCCAAGATCACACAGGTTCCTACGAGCAGTACTTC.

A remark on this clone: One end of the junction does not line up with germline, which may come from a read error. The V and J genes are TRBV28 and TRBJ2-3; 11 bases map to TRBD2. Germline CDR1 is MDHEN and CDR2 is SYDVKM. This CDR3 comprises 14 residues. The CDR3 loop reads CASTLAGGSDTQYF. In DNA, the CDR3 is TGTGCCAGCACTTTAGCGGGAGGGTCAGATACGCAGTATTTT.

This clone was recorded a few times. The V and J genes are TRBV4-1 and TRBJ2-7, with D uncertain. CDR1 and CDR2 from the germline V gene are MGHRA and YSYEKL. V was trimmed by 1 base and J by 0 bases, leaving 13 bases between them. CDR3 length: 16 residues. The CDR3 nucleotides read TGCGCCAGCAGCCAAGCGAAAATGGAGAGCTCCTACGAGCAGTACTTC. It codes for CASSQAKMESSYEQYF.

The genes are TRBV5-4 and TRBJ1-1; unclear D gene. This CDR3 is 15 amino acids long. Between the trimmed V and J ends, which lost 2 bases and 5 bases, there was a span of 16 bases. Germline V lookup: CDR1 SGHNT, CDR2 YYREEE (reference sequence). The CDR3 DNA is TGTGCCAGCAGCTTTCCCCCATGGGAGCGGACTGAAGCTTTCTTT. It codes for CASSFPPWERTEAFF.

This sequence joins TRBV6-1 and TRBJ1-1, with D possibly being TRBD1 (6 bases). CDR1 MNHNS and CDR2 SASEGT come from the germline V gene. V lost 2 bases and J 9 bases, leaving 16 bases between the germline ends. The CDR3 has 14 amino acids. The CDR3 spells CASSETQGRKKAFF. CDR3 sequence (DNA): TGTGCCAGCAGTGAAACACAGGGACGAAAAAAAGCTTTCTTT.

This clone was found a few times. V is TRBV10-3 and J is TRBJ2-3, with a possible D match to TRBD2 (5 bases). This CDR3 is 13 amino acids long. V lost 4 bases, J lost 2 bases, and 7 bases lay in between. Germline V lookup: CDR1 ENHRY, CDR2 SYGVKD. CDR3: CAISAGLTDTQYF. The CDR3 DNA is TGTGCCATCAGTGCTGGACTCACAGATACGCAGTATTTT.

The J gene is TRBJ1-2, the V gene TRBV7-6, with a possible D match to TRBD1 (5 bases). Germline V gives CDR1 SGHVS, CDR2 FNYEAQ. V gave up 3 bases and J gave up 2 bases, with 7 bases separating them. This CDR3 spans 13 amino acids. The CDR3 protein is CASSFSGNYGYTF. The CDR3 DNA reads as TGTGCCAGCAGCTTCTCAGGGAACTATGGCTACACCTTC.

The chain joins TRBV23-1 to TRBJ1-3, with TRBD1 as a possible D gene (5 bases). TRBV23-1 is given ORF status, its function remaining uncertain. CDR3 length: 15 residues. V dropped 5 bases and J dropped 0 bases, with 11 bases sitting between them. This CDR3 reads CASSESDSSGNTIYF. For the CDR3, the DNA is TGCGCCAGCAGTGAAAGCGACAGCTCTGGAAACACCATATATTTT.